This TCR beta chain was sequenced in a study of tumor-infiltrating lymphocytes in oesophageal squamous cell carcinoma. TCRdb analysed the PCR reads with MiXCR anew, one entry per CDR3 protein. The top ten clones hold approximately 14% of a sample with about 12,000 distinct CDR3 sequences, approximately 45% of them seen once. This CDR3 is built from 15 residues. In the case of this clonotype: The junction departs from the called germline gene at one end, perhaps through a read error.

Sequenced input: normal esophageal tissue next to the tumor. This sequence joins TRBV5-3 and TRBJ2-5, with TRBD1 as a possible D gene (7 bases). TRBV5-3 is an ORF for which the function is uncertain. This receptor was taken from a male donor with esophageal squamous cell carcinoma. As DNA, the CDR3 is TGTGCCGGAAGCCCGGAGGGGGCGGGACAAGAGACCCAGTACTTC. This translates into CAGSPEGAGQETQYF.